Each of the 28 T cell receptor beta chains below was sequenced from the same sample in a study of T cell responses to AZD1222 COVID-19 vaccine. TCRdb's table, derived via immunoSEQ multiplex PCR, lists solely in-frame clones and lacks some. The sample holds around 160,000 clones, about 87% seen once. This specimen was peripheral blood, taken on day 0 of AZD1222 vaccination. The receptors come from an adult in good health.

The chain has TRBV18 and TRBJ2-7; D is unresolved. Trimming left V 0 bases short and J 5 bases short, with 14 bases between. The CDR3 length is 15 residues. Germline V gene data show CDR1 as KGHSH and CDR2 as LQKENI. The CDR3 DNA sequence: TGTGCCAGCTCACCACCGTCCAAAGTCGACCACGAGCAGTACTTC. It encodes CASSPPSKVDHEQYF.

This clone appeared a single time. This chain joins TRBV2 and TRBJ1-1; D not certain. V lost 5 bases and J lost 5, with 12 bases in between. Germline V gene data show CDR1 as SNHLY and CDR2 as FYNNEI. This CDR3 has 13 amino acids. CDR3 nucleotides: TGTGCCAGCAGTCGGTCGGGCGGAACTGAAGCTTTCTTT. The encoded protein is CASSRSGGTEAFF.

The rearrangement joins TRBV12-2 to TRBJ1-1. TRBV12-2 is listed as a pseudogene. This CDR3 is 13 amino acids long. The CDR3 is CASRLGMNTEAFF. CDR3 DNA: TGTGCAAGTCGCTTAGGTATGAACACTGAAGCTTTCTTT.

The chain couples TRBV5-1 to TRBJ1-4; 7 bases are a match to TRBD1. The CDR3 is 16 residues long. Germline CDR1 SGHRS, CDR2 YFSETQ. Trimming removed 4 bases from V and 7 bases from J; junction bases left unmatched: 13. CDR3 loop: CASSPGGMAVAEKLFF. Here the CDR3 DNA reads TGCGCCAGCAGCCCAGGGGGAATGGCAGTGGCTGAAAAACTGTTTTTT.

The rearrangement links TRBV6-2 or TRBV6-3 to TRBJ1-2; D perhaps matches TRBD1 (5 bases). This CDR3 has 15 amino acids. CDR1 is MNHEY, CDR2 SVGEGT, per germline. With 6 bases removed from V and 4 bases from J, the gap between germline ends came to 18 bases. The CDR3 loop is CASSPYIGDPYGYTF. Written as DNA, the CDR3 is TGTGCCAGCAGCCCCTATATCGGGGACCCCTATGGCTACACCTTC.

This chain joins TRBV9 and TRBJ2-5, with 10 bases aligning to TRBD2. Germline CDR1 reads SGDLS; CDR2 reads YYNGEE. Trimming at V came to 3 bases and at J to 2 bases, leaving 4 bases not matched to a gene. The CDR3 spans 15 residues. The CDR3 DNA follows: TGTGCCAGCAGCGGGAAAGCGGGGGGGCAAGAGACCCAGTACTTC. It translates to CASSGKAGGQETQYF.

The chain links TRBV30 to TRBJ2-5, with TRBD2 matching over 10 bases. J was trimmed by 5 bases and V by 4 bases; bases with no gene match: 10. Germline CDR1 and CDR2: GTSNPN and SVGIG (reference sequence). The CDR3 spans 15 residues. CDR3 bases: TGTGCCTGGAAAAGGGGTAGCGGGGGGTTGGAGACCCAGTACTTC. It encodes CAWKRGSGGLETQYF.

The J gene is TRBJ1-1, the V gene TRBV11-2; D is perhaps TRBD1 (5 bases). From germline, CDR1 is SGHAT and CDR2 FQNNGV. The V and J ends lost 1 base and 10 bases respectively, with 13 bases between them. The CDR3 is 13 residues long. Written as DNA, the CDR3 is TGTGCCAGCAGCTTAGGGGGGGTCAAAGGAGCTTTCTTT. Protein product: CASSLGGVKGAFF.

The rearrangement links TRBV19 to TRBJ1-3; D is unclear. CDR1 and CDR2 (germline): LNHDA, SQIVND (reference sequence). The CDR3 consists of 14 residues. With 6 bases removed from V and 1 base from J, the gap between germline ends came to 10 bases. The CDR3 protein is CASSPRGSGNTIYF. Here the CDR3 DNA reads TGTGCCAGTAGCCCGCGAGGGTCTGGAAACACCATATATTTT.

This clone came up once. The chain carries TRBV11-2 and TRBJ1-1; D unclear. Germline-derived CDR1 and CDR2 are SGHAT and FQNNGV. V lost 5 bases to trimming and J lost 1 base, with 14 bases between them. There are 15 residues in the CDR3. CDR3 in DNA: TGTGCCAGCAGCCCAATTAGACCTGGGAACACTGAAGCTTTCTTT. Its translation: CASSPIRPGNTEAFF.

The chain uses TRBV28 and TRBJ1-1; tentative D call: TRBD1 (5 bases). V was cut by 5 bases and J by 1 base, with 23 bases left in between. Per the germline V gene, CDR1 is MDHEN and CDR2 is SYDVKM. CDR3 length: 18 amino acids. CDR3 bases: TGTGCCAGCAGTCCCGCAGGCCGTGGACGGGGGAGGAACACTGAAGCTTTCTTT. Translating it yields CASSPAGRGRGRNTEAFF.

The count of this clone is one. The V gene is TRBV28, the J gene TRBJ2-7; D is perhaps TRBD1 (6 bases). The CDR3 totals 13 residues. From germline, CDR1 is MDHEN and CDR2 SYDVKM. Between the trimmed V and J ends, which lost 6 bases and 2 bases, there was a span of 11 bases. For the CDR3, the DNA is TGTGCCAGCAGACCCGGGACAACCTACGAGCAGTACTTC. This translates into CASRPGTTYEQYF.

The rearrangement links TRBV19 to TRBJ1-5, with 8 bases matching TRBD1. In germline, CDR1 is LNHDA, CDR2 SQIVND (reference sequence). The CDR3 is 17 residues long. V gave up 3 bases and J gave up 3 bases; unmatched junction bases: 10. The CDR3: CASSMPRTGPTNQPQHF. CDR3 nucleotide sequence: TGTGCCAGTAGTATGCCCCGGACAGGGCCAACCAATCAGCCCCAGCATTTT.

The chain joins TRBV3-1 (or the pseudogene TRBV3-2) to TRBJ2-1; TRBD2 aligns across 9 bases. Losses at the gene ends were 2 bases for V and 3 bases for J; bases not matched to a gene: 5. Germline V gene sequence: CDR1 LGHDT, CDR2 YNNKEL (reference sequence). The CDR3 spans 16 residues. CDR3 sequence: CASSQRSGGIYNEQFF. In nucleotides, the CDR3 is TGTGCCAGCAGCCAACGAAGCGGGGGGATCTACAATGAGCAGTTCTTC.

The J gene is TRBJ2-5, the V gene TRBV21-1. TRBV21-1 is classified as a pseudogene. The CDR3 is made up of 14 amino acids. CDR3 sequence: CASSIDTGGETQYF. The DNA of the CDR3 is TGTGCCAGCAGCATTGATACAGGAGGAGAGACCCAGTACTTC.

This clone was picked up a small number of times. The chain links TRBV4-2 to TRBJ1-2, with TRBD1 matching over 9 bases. CDR1 LGHNA and CDR2 YNFKEQ come from the germline V gene. V dropped 1 base and J dropped 6; count of bases not matched to a gene: 9. The CDR3 loop spans 16 amino acids. CDR3 amino acids: CASSQVIGQGNDGYTF. The CDR3 nucleotides read TGTGCCAGCAGCCAAGTAATCGGACAGGGGAATGATGGCTACACCTTC.

This clone appeared once. This chain uses TRBV7-2 with TRBJ1-3; TRBD1 aligns across 7 bases. The trim removed 4 bases at V and 6 bases at J, leaving 18 bases unmatched. The germline V gene has CDR1 SGHTA and CDR2 FQGNSA. This CDR3 has 18 residues. The CDR3 sequence is CASSSTPSRTGVENTIYF. Written as DNA, the CDR3 is TGTGCCAGCAGCTCTACCCCTTCCCGGACAGGAGTTGAAAACACCATATATTTT.

The chain carries TRBV7-8 and TRBJ1-6, with 12 bases matching TRBD1. The CDR3 consists of 16 residues. V lost 7 bases to trimming and J lost 8 bases; unmatched junction nucleotides: 9. CDR1 is SGHVS and CDR2 is FQNEAQ in the germline V gene. The DNA of the CDR3 is TGTGCCAGCAACACAATAGGGACAGGGGGCCATTCACCCCTCCACTTT. It yields the protein CASNTIGTGGHSPLHF.

This clone was detected once. Here the CDR3 DNA reads TGTGCCAGCAGCCAAGGGCTGGCTAATGAAAAACTGTTTTTT. Translation gives CASSQGLANEKLFF. This chain joins TRBV7-9 and TRBJ1-4, with D uncertain. Per germline, CDR1 SEHNR and CDR2 FQNEAQ (reference sequence). CDR3 length: 14 amino acids. Trimming stripped 5 bases from V and 3 bases from J, with 10 bases between.

The J gene is TRBJ2-3, the V gene TRBV3-1 (or the pseudogene TRBV3-2); TRBD2 matches 8 bases. The CDR3 extends over 15 amino acids. CDR1 and CDR2 from the germline V gene are LGHDT and YNNKEL (reference sequence). J was trimmed by 2 bases and V by 6 bases; bases with no gene match: 7. The CDR3: CASRPGLAYTDTQYF. DNA for the CDR3: TGTGCCAGCAGACCCGGACTAGCCTACACAGATACGCAGTATTTT.

CDR3 nucleotide sequence: TGTGCCAGCAGCCTGGAGGGAGCTCTCCACTATGGCTACACCTTC. Protein: CASSLEGALHYGYTF. This chain connects TRBV5-5 to TRBJ1-2; D gene unclear. This CDR3 spans 15 amino acids. The germline gives CDR1 SGHKS, CDR2 YYEKEE (reference sequence). V lost 4 bases to trimming and J lost 3 bases, with 16 bases between them.

This clone was seen once. The V and J genes are TRBV2 and TRBJ1-6; D perhaps matches TRBD1 (5 bases). Germline CDR1 SNHLY, CDR2 FYNNEI. V dropped 3 bases and J dropped 2 bases, with 8 bases sitting between them. CDR3 length: 15 amino acids. The CDR3 is CASSDRAPYNSPLHF. CDR3 DNA sequence: TGTGCCAGCAGTGACAGGGCCCCCTATAATTCACCCCTCCACTTT.

This clone was seen just once. The V and J genes are TRBV27 and TRBJ1-5, with 7 bases that match TRBD1. Per the germline V gene, CDR1 is MNHEY and CDR2 is SMNVEV (reference sequence). The CDR3 has 16 residues. V gave up 5 bases and J gave up 4 bases; unmatched junction bases: 11. The CDR3 spells CASSARQGTLNQPQHF. CDR3 sequence (DNA): TGTGCCAGCAGTGCCCGACAGGGCACGTTGAATCAGCCCCAGCATTTT.

The DNA of the CDR3 is TGCGCCAGCAGCTTACAGGGGGAGGCCCCTGCTAAATCTGGCTACACCTTC. It codes for CASSLQGEAPAKSGYTF. V usage is TRBV5-1 and J usage is TRBJ1-2, with 8 nucleotides matching TRBD1. The CDR3 is 17 amino acids. The germline CDR1 and CDR2 sequences are SGHRS and YFSETQ. The V and J ends lost 2 bases and 7 bases, in that order; junction bases with no gene match: 16.

The gene calls are TRBV5-1 and TRBJ1-1; 7 bases map to TRBD1. The CDR3 is 15 amino acids. V lost 0 bases and J lost 11; bases outside the gene matches: 13. Germline V gene lookup returns CDR1 SGHRS and CDR2 YFSETQ. In DNA form, the CDR3 reads TGCGCCAGCAGCTTGGCGGGGGAGGGGGCACGAGGGGCTTTCTTT. Translation: CASSLAGEGARGAFF.

With respect to this clone: Other DNA sequences in this sample translate to the same CDR3. J is TRBJ2-5 and V is TRBV30, with no clear D. The CDR3 runs to 12 residues. Germline V CDR1 and CDR2: GTSNPN, SVGIG (reference sequence). The V end lost 0 bases, the J end lost 4 bases, and 6 bases lay between the germline ends. For the CDR3, the DNA is TGTGCCTGGAGTGTATTGGGAGAGACCCAGTACTTC. Translating gives CAWSVLGETQYF.

The chain is built from TRBV7-2 and TRBJ2-5, with 8 positions matching TRBD2. Germline CDR1 SGHTA, CDR2 FQGNSA. J lost 3 bases, V lost 2 bases, and 8 bases had no gene match. The CDR3 loop spans 16 amino acids. The CDR3 loop is CASSLNGGGIEETQYF. The CDR3 coding sequence is TGTGCCAGCAGCTTAAATGGCGGGGGGATAGAAGAGACCCAGTACTTC. Full variable domain (missing parts from reference TRBV7-2 and TRBJ2-5): GAGVSQSPSNKVTEKGKDVELRCDPISGHTALYWYRQSLGQGLEFLIYFQGNSAPDKSGLPSDRFSAERTGGSVSTLTIQRTQQEDSAVYLCASSLNGGGIEETQYFGPGTRLLVL.

J is TRBJ2-2 and V is TRBV5-1; D unresolved. The germline V gene has CDR1 SGHRS and CDR2 YFSETQ. V was cut by 0 bases and J by 5 bases, with 5 bases left in between. This CDR3 spans 13 amino acids. CDR3 region: CASSLETTGELFF. DNA of the CDR3: TGCGCCAGCAGCTTGGAAACAACCGGGGAGCTGTTTTTT.